The present TCR beta chain was sequenced within a study of CD8+CD57+ T cells in acquired aplastic anemia. Looking at the study overall: DNA per sorted CD4+ or CD8+ sample ranged about 0.2 to 30 ug, averaging about 3 ug. Study conclusions and caveats: Sharing between patients and controls was observed for some 27 CD8+ CDR3 sequences. CD8+ Simpson's diversity showed no significant patient-control difference.

Before being chosen for sequencing, patients had shown CD8+CD57+ cell expansion by flow cytometry. Every one of the patients had aplastic anemia (severe, acquired). The CDR3 contains 14 residues. Germline assignment: CDR1 SGDLS and CDR2 YYNGEE. Trimming took 4 bases from V and 4 from J; bases not matched to a gene: 7. TCR beta VDJ and CDR3 were profiled, and genomic DNA was the template. From the reads, TCRdb called clonotypes with MiXCR, one entry per CDR3 protein. Of about 160,000 distinct CDR3 sequences in the sample, 45% to 50% were seen once. Remarks on this clonotype: The antigen is not known.

The chain recombines TRBV9 with TRBJ1-1, with 7 bases that match TRBD1. The material sequenced was sorted CD4+, CD8+, or CD8+CD57+ T cells (not recorded which) from PBMCs. The receptor's source is a human donor with aplastic anemia. In nucleotides, the CDR3 is TGTGCCAGCAGCACCCATGACAGGGTCACTGAAGCTTTCTTT. Translating it yields CASSTHDRVTEAFF.